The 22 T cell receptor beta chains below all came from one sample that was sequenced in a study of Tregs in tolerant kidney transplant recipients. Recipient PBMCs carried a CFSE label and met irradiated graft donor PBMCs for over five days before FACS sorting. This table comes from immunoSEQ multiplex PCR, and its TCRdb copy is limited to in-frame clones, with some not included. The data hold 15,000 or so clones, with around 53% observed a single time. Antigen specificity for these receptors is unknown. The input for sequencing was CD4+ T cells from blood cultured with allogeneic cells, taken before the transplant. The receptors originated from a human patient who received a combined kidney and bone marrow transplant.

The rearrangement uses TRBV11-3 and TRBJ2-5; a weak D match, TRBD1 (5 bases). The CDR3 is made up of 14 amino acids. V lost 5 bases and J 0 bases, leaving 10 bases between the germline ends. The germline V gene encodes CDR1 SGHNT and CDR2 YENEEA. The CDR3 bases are TGTGCCAGCAGCCCAGGGCCCTACCAAGAGACCCAGTACTTC. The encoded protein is CASSPGPYQETQYF.

Here the CDR3 reads CASSFRLAGATDTQYF. CDR3 coding DNA: TGTGCCAGCAGCTTTAGACTAGCGGGGGCAACAGATACGCAGTATTTT. The chain links TRBV7-2 to TRBJ2-3, with TRBD2 matching 12 bases. The CDR3 length is 16 residues. The germline gives CDR1 SGHTA, CDR2 FQGNSA. With V trimmed by 3 bases and J by 3 bases, 4 bases remained unmatched.

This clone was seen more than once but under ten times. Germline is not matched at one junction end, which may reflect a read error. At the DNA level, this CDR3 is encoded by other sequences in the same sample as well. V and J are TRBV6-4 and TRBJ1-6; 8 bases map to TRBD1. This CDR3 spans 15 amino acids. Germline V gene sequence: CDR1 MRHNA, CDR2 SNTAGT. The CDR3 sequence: CASRIDRGYNSPLHF. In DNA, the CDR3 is TGTGCCAGCAGAATAGACAGGGGTTATAATTCCCCCCTCCACTTT.

The CDR3 here is CASSFVGSSYEQYF. The CDR3 DNA reads TGCGCCAGCAGCTTCGTGGGGAGCTCCTACGAGCAGTACTTC. This chain links TRBV5-1 with TRBJ2-7; D is possibly TRBD2 (5 bases). The V gene's germline CDR1 is SGHRS and CDR2 YFSETQ. Trimming left V 2 bases short and J 0 bases short, with 9 bases between. The CDR3 totals 14 residues.

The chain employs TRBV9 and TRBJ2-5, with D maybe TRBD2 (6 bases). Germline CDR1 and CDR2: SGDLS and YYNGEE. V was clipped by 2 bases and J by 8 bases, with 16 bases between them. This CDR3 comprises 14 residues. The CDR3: CASSVLQDGRTQYF. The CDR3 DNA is TGTGCCAGCAGCGTGTTACAGGACGGGAGAACCCAGTACTTC.

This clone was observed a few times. CDR3 coding DNA: TGCGCCAGCAACCCGGGAGGGAACACCGGGGAGCTGTTTTTT. It specifies CASNPGGNTGELFF. The V and J genes are TRBV5-1 and TRBJ2-2; 7 bases are shared with TRBD2. CDR3 length: 14 amino acids. Germline values: CDR1 SGHRS, CDR2 YFSETQ. The J segment lost 1 base and the V segment lost 6 bases, leaving 3 bases of the junction unmatched. The whole variable domain, remainder taken from reference TRBV5-1 and TRBJ2-2, is KAGVTQTPRYLIKTRGQQVTLSCSPISGHRSVSWYQQTPGQGLQFLFEYFSETQRNKGNFPGRFSGRQFSNSRSEMNVSTLELGDSALYLCASNPGGNTGELFFGEGSRLTVL.

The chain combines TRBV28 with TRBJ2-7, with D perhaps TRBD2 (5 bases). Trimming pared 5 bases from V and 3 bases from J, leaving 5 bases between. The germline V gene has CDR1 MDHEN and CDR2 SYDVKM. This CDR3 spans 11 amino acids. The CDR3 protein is CASSRGYEQYF. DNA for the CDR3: TGTGCCAGCAGTCGGGGCTACGAGCAGTACTTC.

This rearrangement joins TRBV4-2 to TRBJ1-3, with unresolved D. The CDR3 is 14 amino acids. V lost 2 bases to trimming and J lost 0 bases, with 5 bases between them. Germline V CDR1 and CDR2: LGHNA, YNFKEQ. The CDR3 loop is CASSQYVSGNTIYF. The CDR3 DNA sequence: TGTGCCAGCAGCCAATATGTCTCTGGAAACACCATATATTTT.

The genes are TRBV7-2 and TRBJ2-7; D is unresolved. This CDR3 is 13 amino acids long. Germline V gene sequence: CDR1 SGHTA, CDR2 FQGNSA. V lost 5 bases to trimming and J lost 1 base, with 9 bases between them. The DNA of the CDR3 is TGTGCCAGCAGCCTCCGGGTATCCTACGAGCAGTACTTC. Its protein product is CASSLRVSYEQYF.

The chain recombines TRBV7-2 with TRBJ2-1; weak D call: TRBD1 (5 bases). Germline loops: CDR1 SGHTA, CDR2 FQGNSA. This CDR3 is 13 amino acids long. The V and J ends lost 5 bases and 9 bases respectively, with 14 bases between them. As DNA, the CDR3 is TGTGCCAGCAGCCCTCAGGGTGTTCTTGAGCAGTTCTTC. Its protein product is CASSPQGVLEQFF. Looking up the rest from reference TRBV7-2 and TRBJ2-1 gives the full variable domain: GAGVSQSPSNKVTEKGKDVELRCDPISGHTALYWYRQSLGQGLEFLIYFQGNSAPDKSGLPSDRFSAERTGGSVSTLTIQRTQQEDSAVYLCASSPQGVLEQFFGPGTRLTVL.

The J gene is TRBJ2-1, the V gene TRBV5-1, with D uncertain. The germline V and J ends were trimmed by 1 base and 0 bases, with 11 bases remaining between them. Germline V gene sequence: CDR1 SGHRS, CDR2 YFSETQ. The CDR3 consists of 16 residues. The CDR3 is CASSLLGASSYNEQFF. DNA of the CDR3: TGCGCCAGCAGCTTGTTAGGAGCTAGCTCCTACAATGAGCAGTTCTTC.

CDR3 nucleotide sequence: TGTGCCAGCACCCAAGCGGGAGCCTACAATGAGCAGTTCTTC. Translated, it gives CASTQAGAYNEQFF. The gene calls are TRBV25-1 and TRBJ2-1; 8 positions match TRBD2. Germline CDR1 MGHDK, CDR2 SYGVNS. CDR3 length: 14 amino acids. V shed 7 bases and J 2 bases; nucleotides not matched to a gene: 4.

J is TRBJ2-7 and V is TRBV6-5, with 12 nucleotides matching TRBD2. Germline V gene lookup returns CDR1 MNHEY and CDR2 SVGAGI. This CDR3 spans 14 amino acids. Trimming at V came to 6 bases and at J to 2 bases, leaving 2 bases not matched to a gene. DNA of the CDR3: TGTGCCAGCAGGACTAGCGGGAGAGCCTACGAGCAGTACTTC. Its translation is CASRTSGRAYEQYF.

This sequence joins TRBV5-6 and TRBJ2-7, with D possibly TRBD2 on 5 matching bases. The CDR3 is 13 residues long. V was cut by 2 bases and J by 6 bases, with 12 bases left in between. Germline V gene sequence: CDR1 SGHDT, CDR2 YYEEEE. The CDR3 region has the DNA TGTGCCAGCAGCTTTGGGCCCGAGGGCGAGCAGTACTTC. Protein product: CASSFGPEGEQYF.

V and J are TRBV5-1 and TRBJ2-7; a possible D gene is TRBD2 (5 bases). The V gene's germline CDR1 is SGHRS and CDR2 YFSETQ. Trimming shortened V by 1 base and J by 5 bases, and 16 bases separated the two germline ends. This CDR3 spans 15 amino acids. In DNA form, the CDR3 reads TGCGCCAGCAGCTTGATCGGTCGAAGGGAGAACGAGCAGTACTTC. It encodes CASSLIGRRENEQYF. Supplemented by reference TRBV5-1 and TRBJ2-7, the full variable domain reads KAGVTQTPRYLIKTRGQQVTLSCSPISGHRSVSWYQQTPGQGLQFLFEYFSETQRNKGNFPGRFSGRQFSNSRSEMNVSTLELGDSALYLCASSLIGRRENEQYFGPGTRLTVT.

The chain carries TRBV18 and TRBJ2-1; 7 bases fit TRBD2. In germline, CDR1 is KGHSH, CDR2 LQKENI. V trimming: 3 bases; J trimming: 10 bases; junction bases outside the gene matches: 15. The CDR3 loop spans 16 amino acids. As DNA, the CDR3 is TGTGCCAGCTCACCCCGTTTGGCGGCCCGGGAGGAGGAGCAGTTCTTC. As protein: CASSPRLAAREEEQFF.

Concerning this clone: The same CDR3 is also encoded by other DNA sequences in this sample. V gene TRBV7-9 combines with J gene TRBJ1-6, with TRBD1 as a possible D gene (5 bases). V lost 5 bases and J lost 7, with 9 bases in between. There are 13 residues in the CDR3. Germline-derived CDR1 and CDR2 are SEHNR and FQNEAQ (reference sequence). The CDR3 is CASSPTVNSPLHF. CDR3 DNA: TGTGCCAGCAGCCCGACAGTAAATTCACCCCTCCACTTT.

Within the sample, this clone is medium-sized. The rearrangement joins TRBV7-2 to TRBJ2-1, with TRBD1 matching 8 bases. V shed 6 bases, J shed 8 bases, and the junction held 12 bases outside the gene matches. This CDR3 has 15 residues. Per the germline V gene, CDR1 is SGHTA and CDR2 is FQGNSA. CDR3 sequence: CASSPVGQGLHEQFF. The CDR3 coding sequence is TGTGCCAGCAGTCCCGTAGGACAGGGCTTACATGAGCAGTTCTTC.

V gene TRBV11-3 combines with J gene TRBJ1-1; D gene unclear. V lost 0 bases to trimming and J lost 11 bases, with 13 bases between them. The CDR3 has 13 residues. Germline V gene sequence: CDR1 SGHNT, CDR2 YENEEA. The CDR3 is CASSLELLGRAFF. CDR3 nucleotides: TGTGCCAGCAGCTTAGAGCTCCTAGGGAGGGCTTTCTTT.

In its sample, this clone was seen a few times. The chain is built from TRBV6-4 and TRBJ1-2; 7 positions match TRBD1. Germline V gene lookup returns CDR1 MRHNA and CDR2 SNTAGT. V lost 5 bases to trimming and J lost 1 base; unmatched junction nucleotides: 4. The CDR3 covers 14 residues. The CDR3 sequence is CASSHYRGNYGYTF. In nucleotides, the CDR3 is TGTGCCAGCAGTCACTACAGGGGTAACTATGGCTACACCTTC.

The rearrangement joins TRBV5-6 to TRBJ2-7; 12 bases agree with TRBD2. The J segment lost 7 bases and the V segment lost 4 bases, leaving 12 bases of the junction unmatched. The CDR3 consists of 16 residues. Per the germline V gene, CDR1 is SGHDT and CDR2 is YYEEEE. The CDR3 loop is CASSPLRLAGVREQYF. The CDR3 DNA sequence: TGTGCCAGCAGCCCCCTTCGACTAGCGGGAGTTCGAGAGCAGTACTTC.

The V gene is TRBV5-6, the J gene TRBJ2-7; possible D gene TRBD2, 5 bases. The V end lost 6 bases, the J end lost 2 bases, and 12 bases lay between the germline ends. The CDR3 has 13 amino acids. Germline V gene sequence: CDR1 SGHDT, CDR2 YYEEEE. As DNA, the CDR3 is TGTGCCAGCACCCTGGGAGATGCCTACGAGCAGTACTTC. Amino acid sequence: CASTLGDAYEQYF.